Below, 23 T cell receptor beta chains from the same sample are listed, as sequenced in a study of blood T cell repertoires in COVID-19. Sequencing was performed with immunoSEQ multiplex PCR; in TCRdb, only in-frame clones are kept and a portion is missing. The top ten clones hold 5% of a sample with 300,000 to 350,000 clones, around 90% of them seen once. Sequenced material: PBMCs or T cells enriched from blood (not recorded which). The receptors were sampled from a man aged 25-40 years who had recovered from COVID-19.

The chain uses TRBV11-2 and TRBJ2-1; tentatively, D is TRBD1 (6 bases). Germline values: CDR1 SGHAT, CDR2 FQNNGV. The ends were cut back, 0 bases at V and 7 bases at J, with 10 bases in the middle. There are 14 residues in the CDR3. The CDR3 DNA reads as TGTGCCAGCAGCTTAGAAAGGGGGTGGAATGAGCAGTTCTTC. As protein: CASSLERGWNEQFF.

The chain combines TRBV29-1 with TRBJ1-1, with D perhaps matching TRBD1 (6 bases). Trimming cost V 4 bases and J 0 bases, with 9 bases left between them. The CDR3 consists of 13 residues. CDR1 and CDR2 (germline): SQVTM, ANQGSEA. CDR3 amino acids: CSVVDRMNTEAFF. The CDR3 nucleotides read TGCAGCGTTGTGGACAGAATGAACACTGAAGCTTTCTTT.

The rearrangement links TRBV5-5 to TRBJ2-7; possibly TRBD2 for D (6 bases). Trimming pared 3 bases from V and 5 bases from J, leaving 27 bases between. CDR1 and CDR2 (germline): SGHKS, YYEKEE (reference sequence). CDR3 length: 18 amino acids. CDR3 nucleotide sequence: TGTGCCAGCAGCTCCAATCCGCTGCTCAGGGAGGTAGTAGACGAGCAGTACTTC. Protein sequence: CASSSNPLLREVVDEQYF.

The V call is TRBV2, the J call TRBJ2-2; 12 bases line up with TRBD2. CDR1 is SNHLY, CDR2 FYNNEI, per germline. Unmatched junction bases numbered 15, after V lost 2 bases and J lost 8 bases. The CDR3 contains 19 residues. The CDR3 sequence is CASSEPPLRLAGGDGELFF. CDR3 in DNA: TGTGCCAGCAGTGAACCACCCCTTCGGCTAGCGGGGGGGGATGGGGAGCTGTTTTTT.

The chain combines TRBV19 with TRBJ2-3; D gene unclear. Germline V gene lookup returns CDR1 LNHDA and CDR2 SQIVND (reference sequence). CDR3 length equals 14 residues. V was pared by 1 base and J by 2 bases, with 7 bases between. CDR3 residues: CASSIAGPTDTQYF. As DNA, the CDR3 is TGTGCCAGTAGTATAGCTGGCCCCACAGATACGCAGTATTTT.

The CDR3 here is CASSEGLARLDEQFF. CDR3 nucleotide sequence: TGTGCCAGCAGTGAAGGACTAGCACGGTTGGATGAGCAGTTCTTC. V usage is TRBV2 and J usage is TRBJ2-1; 7 bases line up with TRBD2. The J segment lost 8 bases and the V segment lost 1 base, leaving 8 bases of the junction unmatched. CDR1 and CDR2 from the germline V gene are SNHLY and FYNNEI. There are 15 residues in the CDR3.

This chain connects TRBV2 to TRBJ2-1; 12 bases agree with TRBD2. CDR1 and CDR2 (germline): SNHLY, FYNNEI. With 6 bases clipped from V and 4 bases from J, the junction kept 16 bases outside the gene matches. This CDR3 is built from 19 residues. CDR3 DNA sequence: TGTGCCAGCAGGGTCCCTAGCGGGGGGGCGGCGTTATCTTACAATGAGCAGTTCTTC. Amino acid sequence: CASRVPSGGAALSYNEQFF.

This clone has more than one count but fewer than ten. The V call is TRBV28, the J call TRBJ2-1; 8 bases match TRBD2. The CDR3 covers 17 residues. CDR1 and CDR2 (germline): MDHEN, SYDVKM. Trimming removed 5 bases from V and 4 bases from J; junction bases left unmatched: 13. The CDR3 reads CASSPLWQRGLYNEQFF. DNA for the CDR3: TGTGCCAGCAGTCCCCTATGGCAGCGGGGGCTATACAATGAGCAGTTCTTC. Variable domain in full (rest from reference TRBV28 and TRBJ2-1): DVKVTQSSRYLVKRTGEKVFLECVQDMDHENMFWYRQDPGLGLRLIYFSYDVKMKEKGDIPEGYSVSREKKERFSLILESASTNQTSMYLCASSPLWQRGLYNEQFFGPGTRLTVL.

The rearrangement joins TRBV19 to TRBJ2-2, with a possible D match to TRBD2 (6 bases). The CDR3 has 15 residues. The V end was cut by 2 bases, the J end by 3 bases, with 10 bases between. Looked up from germline, CDR1 is LNHDA and CDR2 is SQIVND (reference sequence). DNA for the CDR3: TGTGCCAGTAGTATATTAGGGACTTACACCGGGGAGCTGTTTTTT. It encodes CASSILGTYTGELFF.

The genes are TRBV9 and TRBJ2-1; 7 nucleotides agree with TRBD2. V shed 0 bases and J 3 bases; nucleotides not matched to a gene: 3. The V gene's germline CDR1 is SGDLS and CDR2 YYNGEE. CDR3 size: 15 residues. This chain's CDR3 is CASSVGLAVYNEQFF. CDR3 nucleotides: TGTGCCAGCAGCGTAGGGCTAGCGGTCTACAATGAGCAGTTCTTC.

The chain couples TRBV25-1 to TRBJ1-5; 11 positions match TRBD1. V lost 3 bases to trimming and J lost 7 bases; unmatched junction nucleotides: 8. Germline CDR1 MGHDK, CDR2 SYGVNS. The CDR3 runs to 16 residues. The CDR3 loop is CASSDPGTGGGQPQHF. The CDR3, as DNA: TGTGCCAGCAGTGATCCCGGGACAGGGGGGGGCCAGCCCCAGCATTTT.

The gene calls are TRBV11-3 and TRBJ2-5; tentatively, D is TRBD2 (5 bases). Deletions cut 6 bases from V and 1 base from J, with 9 bases between. Germline CDR1 is SGHNT and CDR2 is YENEEA. The CDR3 sequence is 13 residues long. DNA for the CDR3: TGTGCCAGCAGAGCGGATGGCCAAGAGACCCAGTACTTC. As protein: CASRADGQETQYF. Together with reference TRBV11-3 and TRBJ2-5, the CDR3 gives the full variable domain: EAGVVQSPRYKIIEKKQPVAFWCNPISGHNTLYWYLQNLGQGPELLIRYENEEAVDDSQLPKDRFSAERLKGVDSTLKIQPAELGDSAVYLCASRADGQETQYFGPGTRLLVL.

This clone showed up just a few times. The rearrangement links TRBV10-3 to TRBJ1-2, with D tentatively TRBD1 (6 bases). Germline V gene data show CDR1 as ENHRY and CDR2 as SYGVKD. The CDR3 runs to 15 residues. V lost 8 bases, J lost 4 bases, and 20 bases lay in between. CDR3 region: CAIAKGQGLGYGYTF. CDR3 coding DNA: TGTGCCATCGCCAAAGGTCAGGGGCTCGGCTATGGCTACACCTTC.

The chain uses TRBV5-1 and TRBJ1-1, with D unresolved. The V end was cut by 5 bases, the J end by 0 bases, with 11 bases between. The V gene's germline CDR1 is SGHRS and CDR2 YFSETQ. The CDR3 totals 14 residues. DNA of the CDR3: TGCGCCAGCAGGAGAGGGCAGATGAACACTGAAGCTTTCTTT. Amino acids: CASRRGQMNTEAFF.

The CDR3 sequence: CASSFGTDYNEQFF. CDR3 bases: TGTGCCAGCAGTTTTGGAACAGATTACAATGAGCAGTTCTTC. The chain links TRBV6-5 to TRBJ2-1; unclear D gene. Germline V CDR1 and CDR2: MNHEY, SVGAGI. This CDR3 spans 14 amino acids. Trimming shortened V by 4 bases and J by 4 bases, and 11 bases separated the two germline ends.

V usage is TRBV28 and J usage is TRBJ1-1; no clear D. V was cut by 3 bases and J by 0 bases, with 5 bases left in between. The germline V gene encodes CDR1 MDHEN and CDR2 SYDVKM. This CDR3 has 13 amino acids. The CDR3 protein is CASSFRVNTEAFF. The DNA for the CDR3 is TGTGCCAGCAGTTTTCGGGTGAACACTGAAGCTTTCTTT.

The rearrangement joins TRBV28 to TRBJ2-2, with D hard to call. CDR3 length equals 13 residues. Trimming took off 9 bases at V and 1 base at J, with 9 bases between the two ends. Germline assignment: CDR1 MDHEN and CDR2 SYDVKM. DNA of the CDR3: TGTGCCAGTTCCAACATGAACACCGGGGAGCTGTTTTTT. This sequence encodes CASSNMNTGELFF.

This clone was seen once. V usage is TRBV30 and J usage is TRBJ2-7, with D unresolved. The germline V and J ends were trimmed by 0 bases and 3 bases, with 12 bases remaining between them. CDR1 GTSNPN and CDR2 SVGIG come from the germline V gene (reference sequence). This CDR3 spans 14 amino acids. CDR3 sequence (DNA): TGTGCCTGGAGTGTACGTCTTAAACACTACGAGCAGTACTTC. Its protein product is CAWSVRLKHYEQYF.

This chain joins TRBV7-9 and TRBJ2-5; TRBD2 is a possible D gene (5 bases). This CDR3 has 12 residues. Germline CDR1 reads SEHNR; CDR2 reads FQNEAQ (reference sequence). The V gene lost 3 bases and the J gene lost 4 bases, with 6 bases spanning the gap. The CDR3 spells CASSFRGETQYF. CDR3 DNA: TGTGCCAGCAGCTTTCGGGGAGAGACCCAGTACTTC.

The chain has TRBV5-1 and TRBJ2-1; 10 bases are a match to TRBD2. V trimming: 0 bases; J trimming: 2 bases; junction bases outside the gene matches: 5. This CDR3 is built from 17 residues. Germline CDR1 reads SGHRS; CDR2 reads YFSETQ. Here the CDR3 reads CASSLDERGGAYNEQFF. The CDR3 DNA is TGCGCCAGCAGCTTGGACGAGCGGGGGGGCGCCTACAATGAGCAGTTCTTC. The variable domain in full, completed from reference TRBV5-1 and TRBJ2-1, reads KAGVTQTPRYLIKTRGQQVTLSCSPISGHRSVSWYQQTPGQGLQFLFEYFSETQRNKGNFPGRFSGRQFSNSRSEMNVSTLELGDSALYLCASSLDERGGAYNEQFFGPGTRLTVL.

This chain joins TRBV2 and TRBJ2-4; 11 nucleotides match TRBD1. The V gene's germline CDR1 is SNHLY and CDR2 FYNNEI. This CDR3 spans 15 amino acids. Germline trimming cut 3 bases from V and 8 bases from J; bases unmatched to any gene: 6. CDR3 amino acids: CASSEEGTGGDIQYF. The CDR3 nucleotides read TGTGCCAGCAGTGAGGAGGGGACAGGGGGGGACATTCAGTACTTC.

This clone was detected only once. V is TRBV6-5 and J is TRBJ2-7, with D possibly TRBD2 on 6 matching bases. The CDR3 is 13 residues long. Germline V CDR1 and CDR2: MNHEY, SVGAGI. The ends were cut back, 6 bases at V and 2 bases at J, with 11 bases in the middle. The CDR3 nucleotides read TGTGCCAGCAGAACCCCGGGGGCCTACGAGCAGTACTTC. Translation gives CASRTPGAYEQYF.

The chain is built from TRBV29-1 and TRBJ2-1, with 7 bases fitting TRBD2. The V gene's germline CDR1 is SQVTM and CDR2 ANQGSEA. CDR3 length: 13 residues. The trim removed 2 bases at V and 7 bases at J, leaving 5 bases unmatched. The CDR3 sequence is CSVERGGFNEQFF. In DNA form, the CDR3 reads TGCAGCGTTGAAAGGGGAGGGTTTAATGAGCAGTTCTTC.